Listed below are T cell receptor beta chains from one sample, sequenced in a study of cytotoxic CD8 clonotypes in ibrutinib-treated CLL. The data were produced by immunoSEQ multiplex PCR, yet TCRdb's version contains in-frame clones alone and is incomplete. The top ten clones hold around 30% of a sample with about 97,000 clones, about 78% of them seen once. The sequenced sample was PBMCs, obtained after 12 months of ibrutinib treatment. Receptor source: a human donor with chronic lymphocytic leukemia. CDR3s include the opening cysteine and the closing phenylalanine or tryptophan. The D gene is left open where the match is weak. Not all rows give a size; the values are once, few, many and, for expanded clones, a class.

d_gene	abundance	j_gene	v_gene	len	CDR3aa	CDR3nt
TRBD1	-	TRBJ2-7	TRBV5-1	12	CASYLGQGEQYF	TGCGCCAGCTATCTGGGACAGGGCGAGCAGTACTTC
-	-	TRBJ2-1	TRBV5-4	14	CASSEVREHNEQFF	TGTGCCAGCAGCGAAGTCCGGGAACACAATGAGCAGTTCTTC
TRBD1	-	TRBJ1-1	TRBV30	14	CAWSPQGARTEAFF	TGTGCCTGGAGTCCACAGGGGGCGCGTACTGAAGCTTTCTTT
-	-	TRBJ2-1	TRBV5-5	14	CASAPQGSYNEQFF	TGTGCCAGTGCCCCCCAGGGGTCCTACAATGAGCAGTTCTTC
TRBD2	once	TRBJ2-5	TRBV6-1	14	CASIPYGGKETQYF	TGTGCCAGCATCCCCTACGGGGGGAAAGAGACCCAGTACTTC
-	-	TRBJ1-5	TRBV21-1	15	CASRGLVARNQPQHF	TGTGCCAGCAGGGGTCTGGTCGCGAGGAATCAGCCCCAGCATTTT
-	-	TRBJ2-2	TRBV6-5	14	CASSYSGDRGELFF	TGTGCCAGCAGTTACTCGGGAGACAGGGGGGAGCTGTTTTTT
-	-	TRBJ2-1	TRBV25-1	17	CASSERLARSSYNEQFF	TGTGCCAGCAGTGAACGGCTAGCGAGGAGCTCCTACAATGAGCAGTTCTTC
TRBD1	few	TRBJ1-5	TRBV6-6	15	CASSFAGGLHQPQHF	TGTGCCAGCAGTTTCGCAGGGGGCCTCCATCAGCCCCAGCATTTT
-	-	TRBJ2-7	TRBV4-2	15	CASSPGGAGGPRHAF	TGTGCCAGCAGCCCAGGGGGTGCGGGGGGACCACGGCATGCCTTC
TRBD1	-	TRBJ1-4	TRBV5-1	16	CASSLSTGQGNEKLFF	TGCGCCAGCAGCTTGAGCACGGGACAGGGAAATGAAAAACTGTTTTTT
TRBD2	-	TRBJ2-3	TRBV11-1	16	CASSLVDLAGGQGGYF	TGTGCCAGCAGCTTAGTGGATCTAGCGGGGGGCCAAGGAGGGTATTTT
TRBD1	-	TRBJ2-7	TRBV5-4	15	CASSPAGTGGAEQYF	TGTGCCAGCAGCCCCGCCGGGACAGGGGGCGCTGAGCAGTACTTC
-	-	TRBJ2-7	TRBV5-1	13	CASSLGDIYEQYF	TGCGCCAGCAGCTTGGGAGACATCTACGAGCAGTACTTC
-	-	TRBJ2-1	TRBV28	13	CASSLRRQGSRLF	TGTGCCAGCAGTTTACGCCGCCAGGGCTCAAGGCTCTTC